Shown below are 4 T cell receptor beta chains from a single sample sequenced in a study of T cells in tumors after PD-1 blockade. TCRdb's copy holds only in-frame clones and misses some; the assay was immunoSEQ multiplex PCR. The profile shows about 25,000 clones, around four fifths of them singletons. This specimen consisted of PBMCs, obtained after anti-PD-1 treatment. The receptors were sampled from a human donor with basal cell carcinoma.

The rearrangement links TRBV10-1 to TRBJ2-1; TRBD1 agrees at 10 bases. The CDR3 contains 16 residues. The germline gives CDR1 WNHNN, CDR2 SYGVQD (reference sequence). The junction had 14 bases not matched to a gene; V was cut back by 5 bases and J by 10 bases. The CDR3 sequence is CASSYIRDRGLQEQFF. The CDR3 DNA follows: TGCGCCAGCAGTTACATCCGGGACAGGGGCCTCCAGGAGCAGTTCTTC.

This clone was found once. This chain joins TRBV10-2 and TRBJ1-5; D gene uncertain. The CDR3 has 14 residues. CDR1 WSHSY and CDR2 SAAADI come from the germline V gene. With 4 bases removed from V and 4 bases from J, the gap between germline ends came to 11 bases. DNA of the CDR3: TGCGCCAGCAGTGCGGCGGTATTAAATCAGCCCCAGCATTTT. Residues: CASSAAVLNQPQHF.

This clone was observed once. V and J are TRBV7-3 and TRBJ2-1, with 9 bases matching TRBD2. CDR1 is SGHTA and CDR2 is FQGTGA in the germline V gene. The V segment lost 5 bases and the J segment 2 bases; nucleotides outside the gene matches: 4. The CDR3 loop spans 15 amino acids. CDR3 residues: CASSQRGAPYNEQFF. CDR3 sequence (DNA): TGTGCCAGCAGCCAGCGGGGGGCCCCCTACAATGAGCAGTTCTTC.

This clone was picked up a small number of times. The genes are TRBV7-8 and TRBJ1-6; D perhaps matches TRBD1 (6 bases). CDR3 length equals 16 residues. Looked up from germline, CDR1 is SGHVS and CDR2 is FQNEAQ. Trimming removed 1 base at V and 7 bases at J, with 14 bases between. The CDR3 DNA reads as TGTGCCAGCAGCTTAGAAGAGGGGGGGACCAATTCACCCCTCCACTTT. Its protein is CASSLEEGGTNSPLHF.